These 17 T cell receptor beta chains came from one sample sequenced in a study of shared clonotypes between healthy human individuals. The repertoire was sequenced with immunoSEQ multiplex PCR; TCRdb's copy has only in-frame clones and lacks some. The sample contains some 700,000 clones, 90% of which appear only once. The sample comprised memory CD8+ T cells from PBMCs. Described subset: CD45RO+ cells pooled with CCR7-negative TemRA cells. The receptors here all came from a man aged 18 to 30 in good health. Some clones in this sample may be carry-over from other donors' samples.

V usage is TRBV7-9 and J usage is TRBJ1-1; D remains ambiguous. CDR3 size: 13 residues. CDR1 SEHNR and CDR2 FQNEAQ come from the germline V gene (reference sequence). Trimming cost V 5 bases and J 4 bases, with 11 bases left between them. The CDR3 here is CASSPTPRTEAFF. The CDR3 coding sequence is TGTGCCAGCAGCCCTACCCCCCGCACTGAAGCTTTCTTT.

Turning to this clone: The same CDR3 arises from other DNA sequences in this sample as well. The chain is built from TRBV4-1 and TRBJ2-7; D tentatively reads TRBD1 or TRBD2 (5 bases each). V shed 0 bases and J shed 4 bases, with 13 bases lying between them. The V gene's germline CDR1 is MGHRA and CDR2 YSYEKL. CDR3 length: 15 residues. Here the CDR3 DNA reads TGCGCCAGCAGCCAAGATCGGGGCAGGGCATACGAGCAGTACTTC. Its translation is CASSQDRGRAYEQYF.

The chain couples TRBV6-4 to TRBJ1-5; D may be TRBD1 (5 bases). CDR1 MRHNA and CDR2 SNTAGT come from the germline V gene. Trimming removed 10 bases from V and 7 bases from J, with 23 bases in between. CDR3 length: 15 residues. CDR3: CAILDRDPKGQPQHF. CDR3 bases: TGTGCCATCCTAGACCGGGACCCAAAAGGACAGCCCCAGCATTTT.

The chain recombines TRBV9 with TRBJ2-7; 9 bases map to TRBD1. This CDR3 has 16 amino acids. Trimming took 0 bases from V and 0 from J; bases not matched to a gene: 4. Germline CDR1 reads SGDLS; CDR2 reads YYNGEE. Here the CDR3 reads CASSVGGTGISYEQYF. DNA for the CDR3: TGTGCCAGCAGCGTAGGCGGGACAGGGATCTCCTACGAGCAGTACTTC.

The J gene is TRBJ2-7, the V gene TRBV27; TRBD2 might be the D (5 bases). V lost 3 bases, J lost 3 bases, and 15 bases lay in between. The CDR3 loop spans 15 amino acids. The germline V gene encodes CDR1 MNHEY and CDR2 SMNVEV (reference sequence). In DNA form, the CDR3 reads TGTGCCAGCAGTTTTCGGGCTAGCCTAGGCTACGAGCAGTACTTC. It is translated as CASSFRASLGYEQYF.

V and J are TRBV4-2 and TRBJ2-7; 11 nucleotides align to TRBD2. The CDR3 has 15 residues. The trim removed 2 bases at V and 2 bases at J, leaving 2 bases unmatched. The germline V gene has CDR1 LGHNA and CDR2 YNFKEQ. CDR3 region: CASSQMGLAAYEQYF. The CDR3 region has the DNA TGTGCCAGCAGCCAAATGGGACTAGCGGCCTACGAGCAGTACTTC.

V and J are TRBV5-1 and TRBJ1-5; no clear D. CDR1 is SGHRS and CDR2 is YFSETQ in the germline V gene. V was cut by 5 bases and J by 7 bases, with 13 bases left in between. The CDR3 totals 13 residues. For the CDR3, the DNA is TGCGCCAGCAGGTCCCGGGAGGGACAGCCCCAGCATTTT. Translating it yields CASRSREGQPQHF.

The chain recombines TRBV21-1 with TRBJ2-3; the table's D call TRBD1 went unverified against the DNA. TRBV21-1 is marked as a pseudogene. CDR3 length: 14 amino acids. CDR3 coding DNA: TGTGCCAGCAGCAGGGACAGGGTGTCAGATACGCAGTATTTT. Amino acids: CASSRDRVSDTQYF.

The chain links TRBV7-9 to TRBJ2-3; a weak D match, TRBD1 (5 bases). The germline CDR1 and CDR2 sequences are SEHNR and FQNEAQ (reference sequence). This CDR3 is 15 amino acids long. The germline V and J ends were trimmed by 5 bases and 0 bases, with 12 bases remaining between them. CDR3 bases: TGTGCCAGCAGCCCCCAGGGATTTAGCACAGATACGCAGTATTTT. Its protein is CASSPQGFSTDTQYF.

The V call is TRBV10-1, the J call TRBJ1-1, with D possibly being TRBD1 (5 bases). The CDR3 consists of 13 residues. CDR1 is WNHNN, CDR2 SYGVQD, per germline (reference sequence). Trimming cost V 3 bases and J 5 bases, with 10 bases left between them. The CDR3 sequence is CASSDGRVTEAFF. Written as DNA, the CDR3 is TGCGCCAGCAGTGACGGCAGGGTGACTGAAGCTTTCTTT.

This chain joins TRBV11-2 and TRBJ1-5; the D gene is possibly TRBD1 (5 bases). CDR1 is SGHAT, CDR2 FQNNGV, per germline. The CDR3 is 15 amino acids. V lost 5 bases to trimming and J lost 1 base, with 12 bases between them. The CDR3 region is CASSGGGRSNQPQHF. CDR3 nucleotides: TGTGCCAGCAGCGGGGGGGGACGGAGCAATCAGCCCCAGCATTTT.

CDR3 sequence reads: CASSGTGSPEQYF. As DNA, the CDR3 is TGTGCCAGCAGTGGGACAGGTAGTCCCGAGCAGTACTTC. J is TRBJ2-7 and V is TRBV2; 7 positions match TRBD1. J lost 6 bases, V lost 4 bases, and 6 bases had no gene match. This CDR3 comprises 13 residues. Germline lookup yields CDR1 SNHLY and CDR2 FYNNEI.

The genes are TRBV27 and TRBJ2-2; D may be TRBD2 (5 bases). CDR1 is MNHEY, CDR2 SMNVEV, per germline (reference sequence). CDR3 size: 12 residues. V lost 2 bases and J lost 7, with 5 bases in between. In nucleotides, the CDR3 is TGTGCCAGCAGTTTAGAGGGCGGGGAGCTGTTTTTT. Translated, it gives CASSLEGGELFF.

This chain uses TRBV29-1 with TRBJ2-3; D remains ambiguous. With 7 bases removed from V and 5 bases from J, the gap between germline ends came to 10 bases. CDR3 length: 11 amino acids. Germline-derived CDR1 and CDR2 are SQVTM and ANQGSEA. The CDR3 coding sequence is TGCAGCGCTCGGCTTGGAGATACGCAGTATTTT. Translating gives CSARLGDTQYF.

This chain joins TRBV2 and TRBJ1-1; no reliable D call. The CDR3 contains 13 residues. CDR1 is SNHLY and CDR2 is FYNNEI in the germline V gene. V lost 8 bases to trimming and J lost 5 bases, with 15 bases between them. In DNA, the CDR3 is TGTGCCAGCGGATGGTGGACCGCGACTGAAGCTTTCTTT. Translated: CASGWWTATEAFF. Combining the CDR3 with reference TRBV2 and TRBJ1-1 gives the whole variable domain EPEVTQTPSHQVTQMGQEVILRCVPISNHLYFYWYRQILGQKVEFLVSFYNNEISEKSEIFDDQFSVERPDGSNFTLKIRSTKLEDSAMYFCASGWWTATEAFFGQGTRLTVV.

This clone was detected only once. This chain links TRBV27 with TRBJ2-7; the match to TRBD1 covers 8 bases. This CDR3 contains 13 residues. With V trimmed by 3 bases and J by 6 bases, 4 bases remained unmatched. Germline CDR1 and CDR2: MNHEY and SMNVEV (reference sequence). The CDR3 nucleotides are TGTGCCAGCAGTTTGACGGACAGGGCCGAGCAGTACTTC. As protein: CASSLTDRAEQYF.

CDR3 loop: CASSYPWQPNTGELFF. The CDR3 region has the DNA TGTGCCAGCAGCTACCCCTGGCAGCCGAACACCGGGGAGCTGTTTTTT. The rearrangement uses TRBV5-8 and TRBJ2-2; D unclear. The CDR3 loop spans 16 amino acids. The germline V gene has CDR1 SGHTS and CDR2 YDEGEE. Trimming left V 3 bases short and J 0 bases short, with 12 bases between.